One T cell receptor (beta chain) is described in this entry. Per the authors' pipeline: Scientists estimated how many nucleated cells there were by amplifying reference gene primers. Profiling relied on immunoSEQ multiplex PCR, and the TCRdb table lists in-frame clones only, not all of them. The V and J calls and the clone size are those of that table, but D and trimming were determined from the DNA. The table lists around 83,000 clones, roughly 88% of them singletons, with 25% to 30% in the top ten. This CDR3 has 15 residues. Germline-derived CDR1 and CDR2 are SEHNR and FQNEAQ (reference sequence). Trimming removed 5 bases from V and 1 base from J; junction bases left unmatched: 5. The data stem from a study of blood T cell repertoires in COVID-19. Study-level background: The analysed material was cDNA or gDNA that came from T cells, B-cell-depleted T cells, or PBMCs.

Input material: peripheral blood. This clonotype was obtained from a man between 45 and 60 years old with active or convalescent COVID-19. This chain links TRBV7-9 with TRBJ2-7; 10 nucleotides agree with TRBD2. The CDR3 loop is CASSLTSGLSYEQYF. CDR3 nucleotides: TGTGCCAGCAGCCTGACTAGCGGGCTATCCTACGAGCAGTACTTC.